Following are 23 T cell receptor beta chains from one sample sequenced in a study of T cell repertoires in cytomegalovirus infection. TCRdb re-derived calls from the reads in MiXCR, one entry per CDR3 protein. The table lists 200,000 to 250,000 distinct CDR3 sequences, about 20% of them singletons. Sequencing used CD8+ T cells from PBMCs. Receptor source: a human donor in good health (CMV status not recorded). Some clones in this sample may be carry-over from other donors' samples.

This clonotype was observed at least ten times. This chain uses TRBV7-8 with TRBJ1-6, with D possibly matching TRBD1 (6 bases). The ends were cut back, 0 bases at V and 7 bases at J, with 16 bases in the middle. The germline V gene has CDR1 SGHVS and CDR2 FQNEAQ. There are 17 residues in the CDR3. CDR3 nucleotide sequence: TGTGCCAGCAGCTTAGCGAGGGCAGGGGCTTTCAATTCACCCCTCCACTTT. This encodes CASSLARAGAFNSPLHF. The full variable domain, completed using reference TRBV7-8 and TRBJ1-6, is GAGVSQSPRYKVAKRGQDVALRCDPISGHVSLFWYQQALGQGPEFLTYFQNEAQLDKSGLPSDRFFAERPEGSVSTLKIQRTQQEDSAVYLCASSLARAGAFNSPLHFGNGTRLTVT.

A remark on this clonotype: This sequence may be a read error, since a much larger clone differs from it by one base. J is TRBJ2-3 and V is TRBV7-2, with 7 nucleotides matching TRBD1. The CDR3 runs to 18 residues. V lost 1 base, J lost 0 bases, and 10 bases stayed unmatched. Germline CDR1 reads SGHTA; CDR2 reads FQGNSA. The CDR3: CASSLVTTGAPSTDTQYF. The CDR3 nucleotides read TGTGCCAGCAGCTTAGTTACAACAGGGGCCCCTAGCACAGATACGCAGTATTTT.

There are a few counts of this clonotype. V is TRBV29-1 and J is TRBJ1-4; D not resolved. V lost 4 bases and J lost 0, with 9 bases in between. Germline CDR1 and CDR2: SQVTM and ANQGSEA. The CDR3 spans 14 residues. The CDR3 region is CSVVSRATNEKLFF. CDR3 nucleotide sequence: TGCAGCGTTGTCTCTCGGGCAACTAATGAAAAACTGTTTTTT.

This clonotype was seen at least ten times. The chain links TRBV7-9 to TRBJ2-3; maybe TRBD1 (5 bases). CDR3 length: 15 residues. Trimming pared 7 bases from V and 4 bases from J, leaving 18 bases between. Germline V gene data show CDR1 as SEHNR and CDR2 as FQNEAQ (reference sequence). The CDR3 loop reads CASNANRGAADTQYF. The CDR3 bases are TGTGCCAGCAACGCTAACCGTGGGGCGGCAGATACGCAGTATTTT. The full variable domain, rest sourced from reference TRBV7-9 and TRBJ2-3, is DTGVSQNPRHKITKRGQNVTFRCDPISEHNRLYWYRQTLGQGPEFLTYFQNEAQLEKSRLLSDRFSAERPKGSFSTLEIQRTEQGDSAMYLCASNANRGAADTQYFGPGTRLTVL.

The chain employs TRBV12-3 or TRBV12-4 and TRBJ1-2, with D maybe TRBD1 (5 bases). Trimming took off 4 bases at V and 8 bases at J, with 8 bases between the two ends. The CDR3 extends over 11 amino acids. The CDR3 DNA is TGTGCCAGCAGTTGGGGGACGGGCTACACCTTC. Its protein is CASSWGTGYTF.

This sequence joins TRBV20-1 and TRBJ2-1; 7 positions agree with TRBD1. The J segment lost 8 bases and the V segment lost 6 bases, leaving 7 bases of the junction unmatched. The CDR3 is 12 residues long. Germline CDR1 and CDR2: DFQATT and SNEGSKA (reference sequence). The CDR3 coding sequence is TGCAGTGCCACGACAGGGACGGATGAGCAGTTCTTC. This sequence encodes CSATTGTDEQFF.

The J gene is TRBJ2-1, the V gene TRBV29-1; D gene uncertain. The CDR3 covers 13 residues. From germline, CDR1 is SQVTM and CDR2 ANQGSEA. Trimming cost V 4 bases and J 4 bases, with 11 bases left between them. This chain's CDR3 is CSVVPDPYNEQFF. DNA of the CDR3: TGCAGCGTTGTCCCGGACCCGTACAATGAGCAGTTCTTC.

The V gene is TRBV28, the J gene TRBJ1-5; possible D gene TRBD1, 6 bases. The germline CDR1 and CDR2 sequences are MDHEN and SYDVKM. With 3 bases removed from V and 1 base from J, the gap between germline ends came to 16 bases. The CDR3 contains 17 residues. CDR3 nucleotides: TGTGCCAGCAGTTTTTTCCCGACAGGTTCGAGCAATCAGCCCCAGCATTTT. Translated: CASSFFPTGSSNQPQHF.

This clonotype has more than one count but fewer than ten. The DNA of the CDR3 is TGTGCCAGCAGCATCGGGGTTTACGAGCAGTACTTC. It is translated as CASSIGVYEQYF. The V gene is TRBV7-8, the J gene TRBJ2-7; maybe TRBD2 (5 bases). Between the trimmed V and J ends, which lost 5 bases and 4 bases, there was a span of 9 bases. This CDR3 is built from 12 residues. CDR1 SGHVS and CDR2 FQNEAQ come from the germline V gene.

This clonotype has more than one count but fewer than ten. V and J are TRBV5-1 and TRBJ2-5; D is undetermined. Germline CDR1 is SGHRS and CDR2 is YFSETQ. Trimming shortened V by 4 bases and J by 2 bases, and 9 bases separated the two germline ends. The CDR3 runs to 13 residues. CDR3 in amino acids: CASSTGPQETQYF. The CDR3 region has the DNA TGCGCCAGCAGCACGGGTCCACAAGAGACCCAGTACTTC.

This clonotype was counted between two and nine times. The chain uses TRBV7-9 and TRBJ1-6; D call uncertain. Trimming shortened V by 5 bases and J by 13 bases, and 12 bases separated the two germline ends. This CDR3 region has 12 residues. The germline gives CDR1 SEHNR, CDR2 FQNEAQ (reference sequence). CDR3 coding DNA: TGTGCCAGCAGCCAAGACGGACCGCCCCTCCACTTT. It yields the protein CASSQDGPPLHF. Based on the CDR3 plus reference TRBV7-9 and TRBJ1-6, the full variable domain is DTGVSQNPRHKITKRGQNVTFRCDPISEHNRLYWYRQTLGQGPEFLTYFQNEAQLEKSRLLSDRFSAERPKGSFSTLEIQRTEQGDSAMYLCASSQDGPPLHFGNGTRLTVT.

A few counts support this clonotype. V and J are TRBV27 and TRBJ2-2; D tentatively reads TRBD1 or TRBD2 (5 bases each). Germline V gives CDR1 MNHEY, CDR2 SMNVEV (reference sequence). V dropped 3 bases and J dropped 7 bases, with 12 bases sitting between them. This CDR3 has 14 amino acids. CDR3 in DNA: TGTGCCAGCAGTTTGGAGGTTCAGGGCGGGGAGCTGTTTTTT. Amino acids: CASSLEVQGGELFF.

This clonotype was detected a few times. The J gene is TRBJ1-2, the V gene TRBV28, with D possibly TRBD1 on 6 matching bases. V dropped 6 bases and J dropped 6 bases, with 17 bases sitting between them. Germline V lookup: CDR1 MDHEN, CDR2 SYDVKM. The CDR3 is 14 residues long. CDR3 amino acids: CASSLTGTGDGYTF. CDR3 bases: TGTGCCAGCAGCCTCACAGGGACGGGGGATGGCTACACCTTC.

In this sample, this clonotype turned up many times. The CDR3 region is CASSQEFEGTGGTGELFF. The CDR3 region has the DNA TGTGCCAGCAGCCAGGAATTTGAGGGGACAGGTGGGACCGGGGAGCTGTTTTTT. The chain is built from TRBV4-2 and TRBJ2-2, with 8 bases that match TRBD1. Germline trimming cut 3 bases from V and 5 bases from J; bases unmatched to any gene: 14. The CDR3 is 18 residues long. The germline gives CDR1 LGHNA, CDR2 YNFKEQ.

The gene calls are TRBV7-8 and TRBJ2-4, with 8 bases fitting TRBD2. The V gene end was trimmed by 4 bases and the J gene end by 9 bases; junction bases not matched to a gene: 8. Germline lookup yields CDR1 SGHVS and CDR2 FQNEAQ. CDR3 size: 14 residues. The CDR3 here is CASSSREGTGIQYF. Here the CDR3 DNA reads TGTGCCAGCAGCTCACGGGAGGGGACGGGCATTCAGTACTTC.

The V gene is TRBV5-1, the J gene TRBJ2-2; D ambiguous. The V and J ends lost 4 bases and 6 bases respectively, with 16 bases between them. The CDR3 extends over 15 amino acids. Germline V gene lookup returns CDR1 SGHRS and CDR2 YFSETQ. DNA of the CDR3: TGCGCCAGCAGCCCAACCGGGCCAACCGCCGGGGAGCTGTTTTTT. Its protein product is CASSPTGPTAGELFF.

The chain joins TRBV12-5 to TRBJ2-1; 10 bases are a match to TRBD2. V lost 2 bases and J lost 3; bases outside the gene matches: 7. The CDR3 covers 17 residues. In germline, CDR1 is LGHNT, CDR2 FRNRAP. CDR3 sequence reads: CASGLFSGGPIYNEQFF. CDR3 bases: TGTGCTAGTGGTTTGTTTAGCGGGGGGCCCATCTACAATGAGCAGTTCTTC. The full variable domain, in which reference TRBV12-5 and TRBJ2-1 provide the parts outside the CDR3, is DARVTQTPRHKVTEMGQEVTMRCQPILGHNTVFWYRQTMMQGLELLAYFRNRAPLDDSGMPKDRFSAEMPDATLATLKIQPSEPRDSAVYFCASGLFSGGPIYNEQFFGPGTRLTVL.

This clonotype was recorded a few times. The chain combines TRBV28 with TRBJ2-5, with 8 positions matching TRBD2. CDR1 MDHEN and CDR2 SYDVKM come from the germline V gene. With V trimmed by 10 bases and J by 2 bases, 6 bases remained unmatched. CDR3 length: 13 residues. CDR3 DNA sequence: TGTGCCACCGGACTAGCCTATCAAGAGACCCAGTACTTC. Its protein is CATGLAYQETQYF.

This clonotype came up many times. This chain uses TRBV7-9 with TRBJ2-3, with 7 bases matching TRBD1. Trimming at V came to 5 bases and at J to 2 bases, leaving 13 bases not matched to a gene. Germline V gives CDR1 SEHNR, CDR2 FQNEAQ (reference sequence). The CDR3 runs to 17 residues. The CDR3: CASSPPRRGPLTDTQYF. CDR3 sequence (DNA): TGTGCCAGCAGCCCCCCGCGTAGGGGGCCTCTCACAGATACGCAGTATTTT.

The chain couples TRBV4-1 to TRBJ2-7, with D perhaps TRBD2 (5 bases). This CDR3 region has 17 residues. The germline CDR1 and CDR2 sequences are MGHRA and YSYEKL. V dropped 4 bases and J dropped 0 bases, with 19 bases sitting between them. In DNA, the CDR3 is TGCGCCAGCAGCCCCCAAGACGGCGGGTCAAACTCCTACGAGCAGTACTTC. Its protein product is CASSPQDGGSNSYEQYF.

The chain links TRBV7-9 to TRBJ2-1; TRBD2 agrees at 10 bases. The CDR3 loop spans 20 amino acids. CDR1 is SEHNR, CDR2 FQNEAQ, per germline (reference sequence). V shed 3 bases, J shed 0 bases, and the junction held 14 bases outside the gene matches. The CDR3 reads CASSFPNLAGELSSYNEQFF. The DNA for the CDR3 is TGTGCCAGCAGCTTCCCCAACCTAGCGGGGGAACTAAGCTCCTACAATGAGCAGTTCTTC. The entire variable domain, with the rest obtained from reference TRBV7-9 and TRBJ2-1, is as follows: DTGVSQNPRHKITKRGQNVTFRCDPISEHNRLYWYRQTLGQGPEFLTYFQNEAQLEKSRLLSDRFSAERPKGSFSTLEIQRTEQGDSAMYLCASSFPNLAGELSSYNEQFFGPGTRLTVL.

This clonotype has ten or more counts. The CDR3 spells CASSPRLMGNTEAFF. DNA of the CDR3: TGTGCCAGCAGCCCCAGGCTGATGGGGAACACTGAAGCTTTCTTT. The chain joins TRBV7-9 to TRBJ1-1; no reliable D call. V was shortened by 5 bases and J by 1 base, with 14 bases between the two germline ends. This CDR3 is built from 15 residues. Germline CDR1 SEHNR, CDR2 FQNEAQ (reference sequence).

This CDR3 reads CASSVGEGAFF. CDR3 DNA: TGTGCCAGCAGTGTAGGGGAGGGAGCTTTCTTT. The chain links TRBV25-1 to TRBJ1-1, with D possibly TRBD1 on 5 matching bases. Per germline, CDR1 MGHDK and CDR2 SYGVNS. Trimming left V 4 bases short and J 10 bases short, with 10 bases between. CDR3 size: 11 residues. Full variable domain (remainder filled in from reference TRBV25-1 and TRBJ1-1): EADIYQTPRYLVIGTGKKITLECSQTMGHDKMYWYQQDPGMELHLIHYSYGVNSTEKGDLSSESTVSRIRTEHFPLTLESARPSHTSQYLCASSVGEGAFFGQGTRLTVV.